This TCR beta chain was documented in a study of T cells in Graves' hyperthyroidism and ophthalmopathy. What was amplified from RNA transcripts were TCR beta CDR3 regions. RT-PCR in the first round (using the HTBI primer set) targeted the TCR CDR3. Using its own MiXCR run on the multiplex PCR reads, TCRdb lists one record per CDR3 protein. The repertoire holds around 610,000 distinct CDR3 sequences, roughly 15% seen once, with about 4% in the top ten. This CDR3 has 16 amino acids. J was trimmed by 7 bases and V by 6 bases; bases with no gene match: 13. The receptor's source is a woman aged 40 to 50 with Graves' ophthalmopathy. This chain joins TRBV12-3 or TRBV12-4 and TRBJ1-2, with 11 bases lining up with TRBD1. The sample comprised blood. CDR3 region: CASRDGGTGGLRGYTF. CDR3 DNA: TGTGCCAGCAGAGACGGCGGGACAGGGGGTTTGCGTGGCTACACCTTC.